Shown below are 9 T cell receptor beta chains from a single sample sequenced in a study of cytomegalovirus exposure and HLA in healthy donors. PCR used 60 Vbeta primers and 13 Jbeta primers. Here immunoSEQ multiplex PCR was the method, and the copy in TCRdb shows in-frame clones only, minus some. The sample lists under 150,000 clones, approximately 87% occurring once. Sample: PBMCs. These receptors were taken from a woman under 40 in good health and CMV-seronegative.

The chain's CDR3 is CASSQIDNRDRDYEQYF. The CDR3 bases are TGCGCCAGCAGCCAAATTGACAACCGGGACAGGGACTACGAGCAGTACTTC. The V gene is TRBV4-1, the J gene TRBJ2-7; 9 bases fit TRBD1. Germline trimming cut 2 bases from V and 3 bases from J; bases unmatched to any gene: 11. Germline-derived CDR1 and CDR2 are MGHRA and YSYEKL. This CDR3 spans 17 amino acids.

The gene calls are TRBV28 and TRBJ1-1; 7 positions match TRBD1. V gave up 6 bases and J gave up 6 bases; unmatched junction bases: 13. Germline V lookup: CDR1 MDHEN, CDR2 SYDVKM. The CDR3 consists of 15 residues. The CDR3, as DNA: TGTGCCAGCAGACAGACGACAGGGTTAATTTCTGAAGCTTTCTTT. This encodes CASRQTTGLISEAFF.

V usage is TRBV30 and J usage is TRBJ2-6; possible D gene TRBD2, 6 bases. V lost 3 bases to trimming and J lost 4 bases, with 10 bases between them. This CDR3 comprises 14 residues. Germline V gene lookup returns CDR1 GTSNPN and CDR2 SVGIG (reference sequence). CDR3 in amino acids: CAWSSGRGANVLTF. The CDR3 coding sequence is TGTGCCTGGAGCTCCGGGAGAGGGGCCAACGTCCTGACTTTC.

The chain carries TRBV27 and TRBJ2-7, with TRBD2 matching 9 bases. Per the germline V gene, CDR1 is MNHEY and CDR2 is SMNVEV (reference sequence). V trimming: 0 bases; J trimming: 4 bases; junction bases outside the gene matches: 7. The CDR3 is 16 amino acids. The CDR3 DNA is TGTGCCAGCAGTTTATCGGGGCGGGAGGGCCGTTACGAGCAGTACTTC. It specifies CASSLSGREGRYEQYF.

The V gene is TRBV7-3, the J gene TRBJ2-2; D may be TRBD2 (5 bases). The CDR3 has 12 residues. Per the germline V gene, CDR1 is SGHTA and CDR2 is FQGTGA. Written as DNA, the CDR3 is TGTGGTGTGCGGGCAACCACCGGGGAGCTGTTTTTT. Protein sequence: CGVRATTGELFF.

The V gene is TRBV28, the J gene TRBJ2-1; a weak D match, TRBD2 (5 bases). The ends were cut back, 7 bases at V and 0 bases at J, with 10 bases in the middle. This CDR3 is 14 amino acids long. Looked up from germline, CDR1 is MDHEN and CDR2 is SYDVKM. DNA for the CDR3: TGTGCCAGCAATATAGCGCGCTCCTACAATGAGCAGTTCTTC. The encoded protein is CASNIARSYNEQFF.

V and J are TRBV7-9 and TRBJ1-1; no clear D. The V end was cut by 1 base, the J end by 5 bases, with 11 bases between. Germline V gives CDR1 SEHNR, CDR2 FQNEAQ (reference sequence). CDR3 length: 14 amino acids. The CDR3 region is CASSLDFEGTEAFF. The CDR3 DNA follows: TGTGCCAGCAGCTTAGATTTTGAGGGAACTGAAGCTTTCTTT.

The gene calls are TRBV30 and TRBJ1-4, with 7 bases fitting TRBD1. V shed 7 bases and J 0 bases; nucleotides not matched to a gene: 8. The CDR3 loop spans 15 amino acids. Germline CDR1 is GTSNPN and CDR2 is SVGIG (reference sequence). As DNA, the CDR3 is TGTGCCTTTACCGGGACAGTTTCAACTAATGAAAAACTGTTTTTT. This encodes CAFTGTVSTNEKLFF.

The chain is built from TRBV9 and TRBJ2-2, with TRBD1 matching 9 bases. Trimming took 4 bases from V and 4 from J; bases not matched to a gene: 5. CDR1 is SGDLS, CDR2 YYNGEE, per germline. The CDR3 is made up of 15 amino acids. In DNA, the CDR3 is TGTGCCAGCAGCTTGTCGACAGGGGGCACCGGGGAGCTGTTTTTT. It is translated as CASSLSTGGTGELFF.